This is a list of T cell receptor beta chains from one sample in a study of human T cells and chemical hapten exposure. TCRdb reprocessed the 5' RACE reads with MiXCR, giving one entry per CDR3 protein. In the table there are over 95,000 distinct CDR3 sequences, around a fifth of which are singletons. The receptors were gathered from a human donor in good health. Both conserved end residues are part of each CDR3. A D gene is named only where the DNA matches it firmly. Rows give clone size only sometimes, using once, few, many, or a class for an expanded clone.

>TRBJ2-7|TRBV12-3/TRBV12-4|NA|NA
CASSPGDLSYEQYF
TGTGCCAGCAGTCCGGGGGACCTCTCCTACGAGCAGTACTTC
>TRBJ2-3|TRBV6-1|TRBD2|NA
CASSELVAGGSTDTQYF
TGTGCCAGCAGTGAGTTGGTAGCGGGAGGGTCGACAGATACGCAGTATTTT
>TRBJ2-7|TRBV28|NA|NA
CASRNPVEQYF
TGTGCCAGCAGGAATCCGGTCGAGCAGTACTTC
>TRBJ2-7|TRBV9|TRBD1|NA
CASSAGQSNSYEQYF
TGTGCCAGCAGCGCGGGACAGTCCAACTCCTACGAGCAGTACTTC
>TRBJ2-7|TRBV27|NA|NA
CASSLLGRGDSYEQYF
TGTGCCAGCAGTTTATTAGGCAGGGGGGACTCCTACGAGCAGTACTTC
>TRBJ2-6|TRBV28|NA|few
CASIPQVAGANVLTF
TGTGCCAGCATCCCCCAGGTTGCTGGGGCCAACGTCCTGACTTTC
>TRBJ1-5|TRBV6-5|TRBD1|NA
CASSDRDSNQPQHF
TGTGCCAGCAGTGACAGGGATAGCAATCAGCCCCAGCATTTT
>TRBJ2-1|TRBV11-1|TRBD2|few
CASSLGLAYNNEQFF
TGTGCCAGCAGCCTCGGACTAGCGTATAACAATGAGCAGTTCTTC
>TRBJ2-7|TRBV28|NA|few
CASSVIGTPLYEQYF
TGTGCCAGCAGCGTGATAGGGACTCCACTTTACGAGCAGTACTTC
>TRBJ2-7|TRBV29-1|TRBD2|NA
CSVQEGGPYEQYF
TGCAGCGTTCAAGAGGGAGGGCCCTACGAGCAGTACTTC
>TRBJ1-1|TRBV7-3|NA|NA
CASSLSTGSTEAFF
TGTGCCAGCAGCCTCTCCACAGGGTCCACTGAAGCTTTCTTT
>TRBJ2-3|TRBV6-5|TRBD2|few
CASSSGTSHTDTQYF
TGTGCCAGCAGTTCCGGGACTAGCCACACAGATACGCAGTATTTT
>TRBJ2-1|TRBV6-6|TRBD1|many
CASSQQGTPFDEQFF
TGTGCCAGCAGTCAACAGGGGACACCATTCGATGAGCAGTTCTTC
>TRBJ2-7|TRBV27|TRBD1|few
CASRDRGSDEQYF
TGTGCCAGCCGGGACAGGGGGTCCGACGAGCAGTACTTC
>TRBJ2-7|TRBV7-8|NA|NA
CASSPPGFLYEQYF
TGTGCCAGCAGCCCACCGGGATTTCTCTACGAGCAGTACTTC
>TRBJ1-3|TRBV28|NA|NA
CASTLQRSGNTIYF
TGTGCCAGCACACTACAGCGCTCTGGAAACACCATATATTTT
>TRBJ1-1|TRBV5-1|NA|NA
CASRLAISTEAFF
TGCGCCAGCAGATTGGCCATCAGCACTGAAGCTTTCTTT
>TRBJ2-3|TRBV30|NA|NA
CAWGRGGAQYF
TGTGCCTGGGGACGGGGAGGAGCGCAGTATTTT
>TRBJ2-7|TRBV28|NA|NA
CASNERGPEQYF
TGTGCCAGCAACGAGAGAGGGCCCGAGCAGTACTTC
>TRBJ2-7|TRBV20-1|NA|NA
CSASSAPEEVPEQYF
TGCAGTGCTAGCTCGGCACCCGAAGAGGTGCCCGAGCAGTACTTC
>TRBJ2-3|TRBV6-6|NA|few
CASRAENTDTQYF
TGTGCCAGCAGAGCCGAGAACACAGATACGCAGTATTTT
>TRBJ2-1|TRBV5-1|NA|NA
CASSLVKADLYNEQFF
TGCGCCAGCAGCTTGGTCAAAGCCGACCTCTACAATGAGCAGTTCTTC
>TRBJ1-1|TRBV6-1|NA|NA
CALRVAEAFF
TGTGCCTTAAGGGTCGCTGAAGCTTTCTTT
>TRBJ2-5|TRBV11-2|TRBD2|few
CASSLRGLDQETQYF
TGTGCCAGCAGCTTACGGGGACTAGACCAAGAGACCCAGTACTTC
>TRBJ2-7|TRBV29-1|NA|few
CSVTASYEQYF
TGCAGCGTGACAGCGTCCTACGAGCAGTACTTC
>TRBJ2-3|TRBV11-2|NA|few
CASSLRSNIPDTQYF
TGTGCCAGCAGCTTAAGGAGCAATATTCCAGATACGCAGTATTTT
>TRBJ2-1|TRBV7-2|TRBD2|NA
CASSLPGTSEKREFF
TGTGCCAGCAGCTTACCCGGGACTAGCGAAAAAAGGGAGTTCTTC
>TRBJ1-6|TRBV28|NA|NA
CASSLKAPPLHF
TGTGCCAGCAGTTTAAAAGCCCCACCCCTCCACTTT
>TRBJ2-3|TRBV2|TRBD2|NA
CASTAGGADTQYF
TGTGCCAGCACGGCGGGAGGGGCAGATACGCAGTATTTT
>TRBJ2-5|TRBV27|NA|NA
CASSFLTNQETQYF
TGTGCCAGCAGTTTTCTCACCAATCAAGAGACCCAGTACTTC
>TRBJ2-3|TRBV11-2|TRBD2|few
CASSPYPGAGVYTQYF
TGTGCCAGCAGCCCTTACCCAGGAGCGGGAGTGTATACGCAGTATTTT
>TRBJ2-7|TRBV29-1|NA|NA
CSVNVQGTAYEQYF
TGCAGCGTTAATGTCCAGGGGACCGCCTACGAGCAGTACTTC
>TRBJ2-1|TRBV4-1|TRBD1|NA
CASSQAKIYRGQFF
TGCGCCAGCAGCCAAGCCAAGATTTACAGGGGTCAATTCTTC
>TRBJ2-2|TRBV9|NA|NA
CASSPNVAGELFF
TGTGCCAGCAGCCCCAATGTGGCCGGGGAGCTGTTTTTT
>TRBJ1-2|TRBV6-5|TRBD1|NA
CASSPRQGSHGYTF
TGTGCCAGCAGCCCCCGACAGGGGAGCCATGGCTACACCTTC
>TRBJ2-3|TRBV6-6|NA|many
CAARAPSTDTQYF
TGTGCCGCCCGAGCCCCTAGCACAGATACGCAGTATTTT
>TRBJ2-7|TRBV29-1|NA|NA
CSAQPSSSYEQYF
TGCAGCGCCCAGCCTAGTAGCTCCTACGAGCAGTACTTC
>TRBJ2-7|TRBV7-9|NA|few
CASTPGRLAEQYF
TGTGCCAGCACCCCGGGACGTCTCGCCGAGCAGTACTTC
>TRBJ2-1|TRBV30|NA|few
CAWSDSGVEQFF
TGTGCCTGGAGTGATTCGGGGGTAGAGCAGTTCTTC
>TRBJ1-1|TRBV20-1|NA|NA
CSAPSDITTEAFF
TGCAGTGCTCCCTCCGACATAACCACTGAAGCTTTCTTT
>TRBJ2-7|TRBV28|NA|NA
CASSSKQGKLPAYEQYF
TGTGCCAGCAGTTCCAAGCAGGGCAAGTTGCCCGCCTACGAGCAGTACTTC
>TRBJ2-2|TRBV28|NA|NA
CASSLASTNTGELFF
TGTGCCAGCAGTTTGGCCAGCACGAACACCGGGGAGCTGTTTTTT
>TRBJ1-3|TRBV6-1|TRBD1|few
CASSEAPIQGAGNTIYF
TGTGCCAGCAGTGAAGCGCCGATACAGGGGGCCGGAAACACCATATATTTT
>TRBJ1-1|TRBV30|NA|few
CAWKGLGSSTMNTEAFF
TGTGCCTGGAAGGGGCTGGGCAGCTCTACAATGAACACTGAAGCTTTCTTT